What follows are 14 T cell receptor beta chains derived from one specimen sequenced in a study of T cell repertoires in cytomegalovirus infection. TCRdb re-called the reads with MiXCR, one entry per CDR3 protein. The sample contains approximately 500,000 distinct CDR3 sequences, more than 15% of which appear only once. The sample was CD8+ T cells from PBMCs. The receptor set was obtained from a human donor in good health (CMV status not recorded). Some clones in this sample may be carry-over from other donors' samples.

Only a few counts were recorded for this clonotype. This CDR3 is CASSYSSQGSRRGYTF. The DNA of the CDR3 is TGTGCCAGCAGTTATTCGAGTCAGGGGTCGAGGCGGGGCTACACCTTC. V is TRBV6-5 and J is TRBJ1-2; D is possibly TRBD1 (6 bases). Germline V gene lookup returns CDR1 MNHEY and CDR2 SVGAGI. V lost 3 bases to trimming and J lost 8 bases, with 22 bases between them. The CDR3 is 16 amino acids.

This clonotype was seen a few times. The V and J genes are TRBV20-1 and TRBJ2-1; weak D call: TRBD2 (6 bases). V was pared by 0 bases and J by 7 bases, with 16 bases between. Germline assignment: CDR1 DFQATT and CDR2 SNEGSKA (reference sequence). The CDR3 spans 15 residues. CDR3 in amino acids: CSARDRDFPKNEQFF. DNA for the CDR3: TGCAGTGCTAGAGACAGGGACTTCCCTAAAAATGAGCAGTTCTTC.

This clonotype was seen repeatedly, ten times or more. The V call is TRBV7-9, the J call TRBJ2-3; D gene ambiguous. Germline CDR1 SEHNR, CDR2 FQNEAQ (reference sequence). With 5 bases removed from V and 3 bases from J, the gap between germline ends came to 6 bases. The CDR3 sequence is 12 residues long. The CDR3 region is CASSHRTDTQYF. Written as DNA, the CDR3 is TGTGCCAGCAGCCATAGGACAGATACGCAGTATTTT.

This clonotype was seen ten or more times. This sequence joins TRBV6-1 and TRBJ1-2; D unclear. Germline V gene lookup returns CDR1 MNHNS and CDR2 SASEGT. CDR3 length: 14 amino acids. Trimming left V 2 bases short and J 5 bases short, with 12 bases between. CDR3 region: CASSESRRGYGYTF. The CDR3, as DNA: TGTGCCAGCAGTGAATCCCGCCGCGGGTATGGCTACACCTTC.

This clonotype was observed at least ten times. The genes are TRBV12-5 and TRBJ2-1; D is perhaps TRBD2 (5 bases). The V end was cut by 4 bases, the J end by 0 bases, with 13 bases between. The CDR3 is 16 amino acids. Germline loops: CDR1 LGHNT, CDR2 FRNRAP. CDR3 DNA sequence: TGTGCTAGTGGTTCTCCGGAGGCGGACTCCTACAATGAGCAGTTCTTC. Protein: CASGSPEADSYNEQFF.

The CDR3 region is CASREPSGGAYYNEQFF. As DNA, the CDR3 is TGTGCCAGCAGGGAACCTAGCGGGGGGGCCTACTACAATGAGCAGTTCTTC. This chain uses TRBV2 with TRBJ2-1; 12 bases fit TRBD2. Germline V gene data show CDR1 as SNHLY and CDR2 as FYNNEI. Losses at the gene ends were 6 bases for V and 3 bases for J; bases not matched to a gene: 9. This CDR3 is 17 amino acids long.

This clonotype was recorded many times. This chain connects TRBV28 to TRBJ1-3; 10 bases match TRBD1. The CDR3 spans 17 residues. The V and J ends lost 1 base and 4 bases, in that order; junction bases with no gene match: 7. The germline CDR1 and CDR2 sequences are MDHEN and SYDVKM. The CDR3 here is CASSLSWDRGYGNTIYF. In nucleotides, the CDR3 is TGTGCCAGCAGTTTATCTTGGGACAGGGGCTACGGAAACACCATATATTTT.

This clonotype has a count of ten or more. V gene TRBV7-8 combines with J gene TRBJ2-7, with 7 bases fitting TRBD2. CDR1 and CDR2 (germline): SGHVS, FQNEAQ. The V and J ends lost 5 bases and 0 bases, in that order; junction bases with no gene match: 7. This CDR3 is 15 amino acids long. As DNA, the CDR3 is TGTGCCAGCAGCCCGAAGGGCGGGGGCTCCTACGAGCAGTACTTC. It yields the protein CASSPKGGGSYEQYF.

This clonotype has a count of ten or more. The chain links TRBV6-1 to TRBJ2-5; D is possibly TRBD1 (5 bases). The CDR3 is made up of 14 amino acids. CDR1 and CDR2 from the germline V gene are MNHNS and SASEGT. V was shortened by 3 bases and J by 2 bases, with 10 bases between the two germline ends. CDR3 in DNA: TGTGCCAGCAGTGACCCAGGGTATCAAGAGACCCAGTACTTC. Translating it yields CASSDPGYQETQYF.

This clonotype was seen only a few times. The chain is built from TRBV3-1 and TRBJ1-2; 9 bases are shared with TRBD1. This CDR3 is 15 amino acids long. V shed 5 bases, J shed 5 bases, and the junction held 9 bases outside the gene matches. From germline, CDR1 is LGHDT and CDR2 YNNKEL (reference sequence). The CDR3 region is CASSINRGLRYGYTF. CDR3 DNA: TGTGCCAGCAGCATAAACAGGGGGCTGAGGTATGGCTACACCTTC.

This clonotype occurred many times. This chain joins TRBV6-5 and TRBJ1-2; D is uncertain. Germline assignment: CDR1 MNHEY and CDR2 SVGAGI. CDR3 length equals 13 residues. V lost 6 bases and J 5 bases, leaving 13 bases between the germline ends. DNA for the CDR3: TGTGCCAGCAGCCCACCCGACTTGTATGGCTACACCTTC. This gives the protein CASSPPDLYGYTF.

This clonotype showed up just a few times. This chain uses TRBV29-1 with TRBJ2-3, with a weak D call TRBD2 (6 bases). Germline CDR1 is SQVTM and CDR2 is ANQGSEA. The CDR3 sequence is 18 residues long. V was pared by 0 bases and J by 0 bases, with 19 bases between. CDR3 sequence: CSVEDHEEDGGSTDTQYF. The CDR3 region has the DNA TGCAGCGTTGAAGATCACGAGGAAGACGGAGGGAGCACAGATACGCAGTATTTT.

This CDR3 is CASSDDRVCTIYF. The CDR3 bases are TGTGCCAGCAGTGACGACAGGGTATGCACCATATATTTT. The chain couples TRBV25-1 to TRBJ1-3; 7 nucleotides agree with TRBD1. Trimming removed 3 bases from V and 9 bases from J; junction bases left unmatched: 5. Germline CDR1 reads MGHDK; CDR2 reads SYGVNS. The CDR3 contains 13 residues.

This clonotype was seen repeatedly, ten times or more. The chain links TRBV11-2 to TRBJ2-7, with TRBD2 identical over 11 bases. The V gene end was trimmed by 1 base and the J gene end by 2 bases; junction bases not matched to a gene: 7. The CDR3 sequence is 17 residues long. Germline V gene sequence: CDR1 SGHAT, CDR2 FQNNGV. CDR3 amino acids: CASSLGSGGARTYEQYF. The CDR3 nucleotides are TGTGCCAGCAGCTTAGGTAGCGGGGGGGCCCGAACCTACGAGCAGTACTTC.